These T cell receptor beta chains were read from a single sample in a study of T cells in Graves' hyperthyroidism and ophthalmopathy. TCRdb re-called the multiplex PCR reads with MiXCR, one entry per CDR3 protein. The sample lists around 700,000 distinct CDR3 sequences; about 17% were seen once. The sequencing input was blood. All receptors derive from a woman in her forties or fifties with Graves' hyperthyroidism that later progressed to Graves' ophthalmopathy. The CDR3 runs from the conserved cysteine through the conserved F or W. D genes are given only for firm matches. Some rows mark clone size as missing; the rest say once, few, many or name a class of expanded clone.

many,NA,TRBJ1-6,TRBV3-1,TGTGCCAGCAGCCAAACATTTAATTCACCCCTCCACTTT,CASSQTFNSPLHF
NA,TRBD1,TRBJ2-1,TRBV7-4,TGTGCCAGCAGCGACACCGGGACAGGGGGGTTCTTC,CASSDTGTGGFF
many,TRBD1,TRBJ1-1,TRBV6-1,TGTGCCAGCAGTTTAGGGACAGGGGGTTTAGCTTTCTTT,CASSLGTGGLAFF
many,NA,TRBJ2-7,TRBV2,TGTGCCAGCAGTCCGGACAGATTGAGCTCCTACGAGCAGTACTTC,CASSPDRLSSYEQYF
NA,NA,TRBJ1-5,TRBV4-1,TGCGCCAGCAGCCAAGACGGAGGGGAGGTTGGGCAGCCCCAGCATTTT,CASSQDGGEVGQPQHF
NA,NA,TRBJ2-3,TRBV18,TGTGCCAGCTCAGACAGTCACACGCGCACAGATACGCAGTATTTT,CASSDSHTRTDTQYF
few,NA,TRBJ2-6,TRBV15,TGTGCCACCAGCAGAGATCTTGGAGGGACTGGGGCCAACGTCCTGACTTTC,CATSRDLGGTGANVLTF
NA,NA,TRBJ1-3,TRBV5-1,TGCGCCAGCAGCTACAACGTTGGAAACACCATATATTTT,CASSYNVGNTIYF
few,NA,TRBJ2-2,TRBV14,TGTGCCAGCAGCCAACGCAGCACGAACACCGGGGAGCTGTTTTTT,CASSQRSTNTGELFF
few,NA,TRBJ2-3,TRBV6-5,TGTGCCAGCAGTTATTCCAGGGGGGCAGATACGCAGTATTTT,CASSYSRGADTQYF
few,NA,TRBJ2-1,TRBV27,TGTGCCAGCAGTCCGACACATTACAATGAGCAGTTCTTC,CASSPTHYNEQFF
NA,NA,TRBJ1-2,TRBV27,TGTGCCAGCAGTTCTCCTTCGATGGGGTACTATGGCTACACCTTC,CASSSPSMGYYGYTF
NA,TRBD1,TRBJ1-1,TRBV7-9,TGTGCCAGCAGCCAGGGACAGGGTTTCACTGAAGCTTTCTTT,CASSQGQGFTEAFF
many,NA,TRBJ1-1,TRBV3-1,TGTGCCAGCAGCCCGTTCAATGGTGACACTGAAGCTTTCTTT,CASSPFNGDTEAFF
many,TRBD1,TRBJ1-1,TRBV6-2/TRBV6-3,TGTGCCACACACAGGGGGATCCTTAGAACTGAAGCTTTCTTT,CATHRGILRTEAFF
few,NA,TRBJ1-2,TRBV7-9,TGTGCCAGCAGCTTTGGGGGGGATGGCTACACCTTC,CASSFGGDGYTF
many,NA,TRBJ1-5,TRBV3-1,TGTGCCAGCTCCAGGGGCAATCAGCCCCAGCATTTT,CASSRGNQPQHF
few,NA,TRBJ1-3,TRBV6-1,TGTGCCAGCAGTCTTGGGACACAGATCTCTGGAAACACCATATATTTT,CASSLGTQISGNTIYF
NA,TRBD2,TRBJ2-2,TRBV6-5,TGTGCCAGCAGTTACCGACTAGCGGGGGAATACGGGGAGCTGTTTTTT,CASSYRLAGEYGELFF
few,TRBD1,TRBJ1-1,TRBV10-1,TGCGCCAGTAGAGCCGGGACAGGGGACACTGAAGCTTTCTTT,CASRAGTGDTEAFF
few,NA,TRBJ1-5,TRBV20-1,TGCAGTGCAACAAACAGGGTATGGGATCCAAGCAATCAGCCCCAGCATTTT,CSATNRVWDPSNQPQHF
many,TRBD1,TRBJ1-2,TRBV10-3,TGTGCCATCAGTACCGGGACAGCTACCTATGGCTACACCTTC,CAISTGTATYGYTF
many,NA,TRBJ1-5,TRBV6-1,TGTGCCAGCAGTGTTGGGGGAGGTTGGAGCAATCAGCCCCAGCATTTT,CASSVGGGWSNQPQHF
many,TRBD1,TRBJ2-7,TRBV11-2,TGTGCCAGCAGCTTAGCCGGGACAGGAACCTACGAGCAGTACTTC,CASSLAGTGTYEQYF
NA,NA,TRBJ2-6,TRBV20-1,TGCAGTGCTAGGCGCTCTGGGGCCAACGTCCTGACTTTC,CSARRSGANVLTF
NA,TRBD1,TRBJ2-1,TRBV27,TGTGCCAGCAGTACGAACCGGGACAGGGATGCCTATGAGCAGTTCTTC,CASSTNRDRDAYEQFF
few,NA,TRBJ1-2,TRBV5-1,TGCGCCAGCAGCCACAACAGGCCAGCTAACTATGGCTACACCTTC,CASSHNRPANYGYTF
few,NA,TRBJ1-1,TRBV4-1,TGCGCCAGCAGTGACTCGGTGGGGTACACTGAAGCTTTCTTT,CASSDSVGYTEAFF
few,TRBD2,TRBJ2-2,TRBV3-1,TGTGCCAGCAGCCATGGCGGGGGTTTGGACACCGGGGAGCTGTTTTTT,CASSHGGGLDTGELFF
many,NA,TRBJ1-5,TRBV20-1,TGCAGTGCGAGTATGACAGGAGATCAGCCCCAGCATTTT,CSASMTGDQPQHF
few,TRBD2,TRBJ2-5,TRBV9,TGTGCCAGCAGCGAACGAACACTAGCGGGGCAAGAGACCCAGTACTTC,CASSERTLAGQETQYF
NA,NA,TRBJ2-7,TRBV3-1,TGTGCCAGCAGCCAAGTCCCGGGATCTACCTACGAGCAGTACTTC,CASSQVPGSTYEQYF
NA,TRBD2,TRBJ2-3,TRBV3-1,TGTGCCAGCAGCCAGGCGGGGGAGTCAGATACGCAGTATTTT,CASSQAGESDTQYF
NA,NA,TRBJ2-3,TRBV19,TGTGCCAGTAGTATCTTCGGACAGAGTTCGGATACGCAGTATTTT,CASSIFGQSSDTQYF
many,NA,TRBJ1-2,TRBV12-3/TRBV12-4,TGTGCCAGCAGTCTCAGGGAAGTAGGCTATGGCTACACCTTC,CASSLREVGYGYTF
many,NA,TRBJ1-2,TRBV6-1,TGTGCCAGCAGAGGCTCCAGGGCCAGCTACACCTTC,CASRGSRASYTF
NA,TRBD1,TRBJ1-6,TRBV18,TGTGCCAGCTCACCACCGACCCCCCGGACAGGGGATTCACCCCTCCACTTT,CASSPPTPRTGDSPLHF
many,NA,TRBJ2-5,TRBV20-1,TGCAGTGCTAATGAGGACTATTCGTGGTACTTC,CSANEDYSWYF
NA,TRBD1,TRBJ1-4,TRBV6-5,TGTGCCAGCAGTTACTCTCGGGACAGGGGTTGGACTAATGAAAAACTGTTTTTT,CASSYSRDRGWTNEKLFF
few,NA,TRBJ1-6,TRBV20-1,TGCAGTGCCCTGAATTGGGGAAACTATAATTCACCCCTCCACTTT,CSALNWGNYNSPLHF
NA,TRBD1,TRBJ1-4,TRBV29-1,TGCAGCGCCGTGGACAGGGGAACTAATGAAAAACTGTTTTTT,CSAVDRGTNEKLFF
NA,TRBD1,TRBJ1-2,TRBV12-3/TRBV12-4,TGTGCCAGCAGTTTTGAGGGGGCTGGTTATGGCTACACCTTC,CASSFEGAGYGYTF
many,NA,TRBJ1-4,TRBV5-1,TGTGCCAGCAGTTTAGGGAATGAAAAACTGTTTTTT,CASSLGNEKLFF
NA,TRBD1,TRBJ2-1,TRBV11-3,TGTGCCAGCAGTTCGGACAGGGGGTTCTACAATGAGCAGTTCTTC,CASSSDRGFYNEQFF
few,TRBD2,TRBJ2-4,TRBV12-3/TRBV12-4,TGTGCCAGCACCGCGGAACTAGCGGGGGCCTATGGGGCCAAAAACATTCAGTACTTC,CASTAELAGAYGAKNIQYF
NA,NA,TRBJ1-1,TRBV20-1,TGCAGTGCTAGTCGGGACTTCACTGTGATGGGGGCTTTCTTT,CSASRDFTVMGAFF
few,TRBD1,TRBJ2-3,TRBV7-9,TGTGCCAGCAGCTTATTAATCCGGCCCGAGACTGGGGACAGAGGAGATACGCAGTATTTT,CASSLLIRPETGDRGDTQYF
NA,TRBD1,TRBJ2-1,TRBV29-1,TGCAGCGTTAATCAGGGGGCCCCCTACAATGAGCAGTTCTTC,CSVNQGAPYNEQFF